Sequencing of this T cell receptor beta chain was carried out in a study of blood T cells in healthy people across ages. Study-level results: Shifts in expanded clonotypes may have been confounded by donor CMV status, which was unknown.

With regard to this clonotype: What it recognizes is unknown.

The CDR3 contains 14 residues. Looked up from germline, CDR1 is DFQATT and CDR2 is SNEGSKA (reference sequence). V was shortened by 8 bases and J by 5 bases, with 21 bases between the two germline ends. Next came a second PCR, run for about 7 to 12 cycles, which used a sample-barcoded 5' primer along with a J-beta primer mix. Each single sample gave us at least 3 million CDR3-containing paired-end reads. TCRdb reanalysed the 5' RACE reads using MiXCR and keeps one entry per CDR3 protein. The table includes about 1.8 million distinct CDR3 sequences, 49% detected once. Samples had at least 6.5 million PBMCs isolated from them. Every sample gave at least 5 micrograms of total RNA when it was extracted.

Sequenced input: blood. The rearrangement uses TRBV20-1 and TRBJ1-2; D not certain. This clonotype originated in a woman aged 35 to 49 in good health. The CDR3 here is CSSRELGPLYGYTF. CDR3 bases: TGCAGTTCCAGAGAACTCGGCCCACTTTATGGCTACACCTTC.